The 27 T cell receptor beta chains below come from one sample, sequenced in a study of blood T cell repertoires in COVID-19. Sequencing was performed with immunoSEQ multiplex PCR; in TCRdb, only in-frame clones are kept and a portion is missing. Of 70,000 to 85,000 clones in the sample, 91% were seen once. Material for sequencing was peripheral blood. Source of these receptors: a woman aged 55-69 years with active COVID-19.

The chain employs TRBV19 and TRBJ2-3; 16 nucleotides align to TRBD2. This CDR3 comprises 17 residues. Germline CDR1 reads LNHDA; CDR2 reads SQIVND (reference sequence). J gave up 1 base and V 5 bases, and 3 bases lay outside the gene matches. The CDR3 protein is CASSPGTSGGGTDTQYF. The CDR3 DNA follows: TGTGCCAGTAGTCCCGGGACTAGCGGGGGGGGCACAGATACGCAGTATTTT.

This clone was observed a single time. The chain joins TRBV18 to TRBJ1-5; D possibly corresponds to TRBD1 (5 bases). CDR1 KGHSH and CDR2 LQKENI come from the germline V gene. This CDR3 has 14 amino acids. The ends were cut back, 3 bases at V and 4 bases at J, with 10 bases in the middle. The CDR3 DNA reads TGTGCCAGCTCACCTAGACAGACGAATCAGCCCCAGCATTTT. Protein product: CASSPRQTNQPQHF.

The chain couples TRBV7-8 to TRBJ2-2; TRBD1 agrees at 10 bases. CDR1 SGHVS and CDR2 FQNEAQ come from the germline V gene. V dropped 5 bases and J dropped 3; count of bases not matched to a gene: 3. This CDR3 comprises 15 residues. The DNA of the CDR3 is TGTGCCAGCAGCAAGACAGGGGGCTACACCGGGGAGCTGTTTTTT. Its protein product is CASSKTGGYTGELFF.

The J gene is TRBJ2-1, the V gene TRBV5-1; 8 nucleotides match TRBD2. This CDR3 is 15 amino acids long. With V trimmed by 5 bases and J by 6 bases, 10 bases remained unmatched. Germline lookup yields CDR1 SGHRS and CDR2 YFSETQ. DNA of the CDR3: TGCGCCAGCAGGCGGGCGGGAGGATCGCGCAATGAGCAGTTCTTC. Protein product: CASRRAGGSRNEQFF.

This clone was counted once. The chain recombines TRBV5-4 with TRBJ2-7, with D possibly TRBD2 on 5 matching bases. The CDR3 sequence is 13 residues long. Trimming left V 4 bases short and J 2 bases short, with 10 bases between. The germline CDR1 and CDR2 sequences are SGHNT and YYREEE (reference sequence). In DNA, the CDR3 is TGTGCCAGCAGCATCGGGAAGCCCTACGAGCAGTACTTC. Its protein product is CASSIGKPYEQYF.

As for this clone: Mismatch with germline at one junction end may stem from a read error. This chain joins TRBV7-7 and TRBJ2-1; the match to TRBD2 covers 9 bases. CDR3 length: 13 residues. Germline-derived CDR1 and CDR2 are SSHAT and FNYEAQ (reference sequence). The CDR3 DNA is TGTGCTAGCAGCTGGCTAGCGGGGAATGAGCAGTTCTTC. Translating it yields CASSWLAGNEQFF.

The V gene is TRBV29-1, the J gene TRBJ2-3, with D unresolved. Per germline, CDR1 SQVTM and CDR2 ANQGSEA. The length of the CDR3 is 13 residues. The V gene lost 6 bases and the J gene lost 0 bases, with 10 bases spanning the gap. Here the CDR3 reads CSVLGGSTDTQYF. The CDR3 nucleotides read TGCAGCGTACTCGGCGGTAGCACAGATACGCAGTATTTT.

The gene calls are TRBV6-5 and TRBJ1-4, with D perhaps matching TRBD1 (6 bases). V was clipped by 2 bases and J by 8 bases, with 12 bases between them. Germline V CDR1 and CDR2: MNHEY, SVGAGI. There are 14 residues in the CDR3. The CDR3 nucleotides read TGTGCCAGCAGTTACGGGGGCGGGAGAGAAAAACTGTTTTTT. Residues: CASSYGGGREKLFF.

A single count supports this clone. One end of the junction is discordant with germline, which a read error may explain. Additional DNA sequences in this sample encode the identical CDR3. This chain connects TRBV19 to TRBJ1-6; no reliable D call. Per germline, CDR1 LNHDA and CDR2 SQIVND (reference sequence). This CDR3 is 13 amino acids long. DNA for the CDR3: TGTGCCAGTAGTATAACGGGGAATTCACCTCTCCACTTT. It translates to CASSITGNSPLHF.

The rearrangement uses TRBV28 and TRBJ1-6, with D possibly being TRBD1 (6 bases). Trimming stripped 7 bases from V and 7 bases from J, with 17 bases between. Germline CDR1 and CDR2: MDHEN and SYDVKM. The CDR3 is made up of 15 amino acids. The CDR3 here is CASTRGGARNSPLHF. In nucleotides, the CDR3 is TGTGCCAGCACCCGGGGGGGGGCAAGGAATTCACCCCTCCACTTT.

The V gene is TRBV7-9, the J gene TRBJ2-5, with 7 bases aligning to TRBD1. The CDR3 is 12 amino acids. Germline lookup yields CDR1 SEHNR and CDR2 FQNEAQ (reference sequence). V was pared by 8 bases and J by 3 bases, with 3 bases of the junction left unmatched. CDR3 in DNA: TGTGCCAGCCGGGACAGCGAAGAGACCCAGTACTTC. Translating gives CASRDSEETQYF.

The chain couples TRBV27 to TRBJ2-2, with 7 bases aligning to TRBD2. From germline, CDR1 is MNHEY and CDR2 SMNVEV (reference sequence). The CDR3 spans 16 residues. V dropped 0 bases and J dropped 6; count of bases not matched to a gene: 7. CDR3 protein: CASSLSGGSIAGELFF. The CDR3 DNA is TGTGCCAGCAGTTTATCGGGCGGGAGTATCGCCGGGGAGCTGTTTTTT.

This chain uses TRBV9 with TRBJ1-2; a possible D gene is TRBD1 (6 bases). CDR1 and CDR2 from the germline V gene are SGDLS and YYNGEE. CDR3 length: 14 residues. The V gene lost 4 bases and the J gene lost 2 bases, with 12 bases spanning the gap. The CDR3 region is CASSKGGTNYGYTF. As DNA, the CDR3 is TGTGCCAGCAGCAAAGGGGGTACGAACTATGGCTACACCTTC.

The chain combines TRBV25-1 with TRBJ2-7; D gene uncertain. The CDR3 is made up of 12 amino acids. Germline V gene lookup returns CDR1 MGHDK and CDR2 SYGVNS. V was shortened by 5 bases and J by 3 bases, with 8 bases between the two germline ends. Here the CDR3 reads CASSPAFYEQYF. In nucleotides, the CDR3 is TGTGCCAGCAGTCCAGCGTTCTACGAGCAGTACTTC.

V and J are TRBV6-2 or TRBV6-3 and TRBJ2-3; 11 bases match TRBD2. The CDR3 sequence is 17 residues long. CDR1 is MNHEY, CDR2 SVGEGT, per germline. Trimming removed 2 bases from V and 1 base from J; junction bases left unmatched: 5. DNA of the CDR3: TGTGCCAGCAGTTACGCTCTGGGACTAGCGGGCACAGATACGCAGTATTTT. Its translation is CASSYALGLAGTDTQYF.

This rearrangement joins TRBV30 to TRBJ2-7; no clear D gene. This CDR3 has 11 amino acids. Germline lookup yields CDR1 GTSNPN and CDR2 SVGIG (reference sequence). The V gene lost 5 bases and the J gene lost 3 bases, with 8 bases spanning the gap. CDR3 nucleotide sequence: TGTGCCTGGGCTTCCTACTACGAGCAGTACTTC. Its translation: CAWASYYEQYF.

This chain joins TRBV18 and TRBJ1-3, with 7 bases fitting TRBD1. J lost 1 base, V lost 3 bases, and 3 bases had no gene match. Germline assignment: CDR1 KGHSH and CDR2 LQKENI. The CDR3 extends over 15 amino acids. CDR3 residues: CASSPQTGSGNTIYF. The DNA for the CDR3 is TGTGCCAGCTCACCCCAGACAGGGTCTGGAAACACCATATATTTT. The variable domain in full, with the rest retrieved from reference TRBV18 and TRBJ1-3, is NAGVMQNPRHLVRRRGQEARLRCSPMKGHSHVYWYRQLPEEGLKFMVYLQKENIIDESGMPKERFSAEFPKEGPSILRIQQVVRGDSAAYFCASSPQTGSGNTIYFGEGSWLTVV.

The V call is TRBV5-8, the J call TRBJ2-2; the match to TRBD1 covers 10 bases. V was pared by 7 bases and J by 4 bases, with 7 bases of the junction left unmatched. CDR1 is SGHTS and CDR2 is YDEGEE in the germline V gene. This CDR3 has 15 residues. CDR3 coding DNA: TGTGCCAGCGGGGCCGGGACAGGGGTCACCGGGGAGCTGTTTTTT. Its protein is CASGAGTGVTGELFF.

The chain couples TRBV28 to TRBJ2-3; TRBD2 matches at 11 bases. The trim removed 4 bases at V and 5 bases at J, leaving 8 bases unmatched. CDR3 length: 16 residues. Looked up from germline, CDR1 is MDHEN and CDR2 is SYDVKM. CDR3 bases: TGTGCCAGCAGTTCGTCTAGCGGGAGGCAGGAAGATACGCAGTATTTT. Translated, it gives CASSSSSGRQEDTQYF.

This clone came up once. The J gene is TRBJ2-7, the V gene TRBV10-3, with D perhaps matching TRBD2 (6 bases). V gave up 4 bases and J gave up 2 bases, with 6 bases separating them. This CDR3 spans 12 amino acids. From germline, CDR1 is ENHRY and CDR2 SYGVKD. In DNA form, the CDR3 reads TGTGCCATCAGTGGGACTACCTACGAGCAGTACTTC. Translating it yields CAISGTTYEQYF.

The chain employs TRBV4-1 and TRBJ2-3; a weak D match, TRBD2 (6 bases). Germline CDR1 is MGHRA and CDR2 is YSYEKL. This CDR3 spans 15 amino acids. V gave up 4 bases and J gave up 2 bases, with 13 bases separating them. The CDR3 DNA sequence: TGCGCCAGCAGCCCAAGGTGGGGGGACACAGATACGCAGTATTTT. Translating gives CASSPRWGDTDTQYF.

The chain recombines TRBV7-2 with TRBJ2-5; 7 bases match TRBD2. The germline V gene has CDR1 SGHTA and CDR2 FQGNSA. The J segment lost 2 bases and the V segment lost 4 bases, leaving 1 base of the junction unmatched. CDR3 length: 13 amino acids. CDR3 amino acids: CASSWGGQETQYF. CDR3 nucleotide sequence: TGTGCCAGCAGCTGGGGGGGTCAAGAGACCCAGTACTTC.

This sequence joins TRBV7-2 and TRBJ2-7; D possibly corresponds to TRBD1 (5 bases). CDR1 SGHTA and CDR2 FQGNSA come from the germline V gene. The CDR3 is 12 amino acids. The V end was cut by 5 bases, the J end by 2 bases, with 7 bases between. CDR3 sequence reads: CASSDRPYEQYF. The CDR3, as DNA: TGTGCCAGCAGCGACAGACCCTACGAGCAGTACTTC.

This rearrangement joins TRBV5-4 to TRBJ2-1; D gene unclear. The V gene lost 7 bases and the J gene lost 10 bases, with 6 bases spanning the gap. The CDR3 is 9 residues long. Germline V gives CDR1 SGHNT, CDR2 YYREEE (reference sequence). The CDR3 nucleotides are TGTGCCAGCGACGGGGAGCAGTTCTTC. Translating it yields CASDGEQFF. The whole variable domain, remainder taken from reference TRBV5-4 and TRBJ2-1, is ETGVTQSPTHLIKTRGQQVTLRCSSQSGHNTVSWYQQALGQGPQFIFQYYREEENGRGNFPPRFSGLQFPNYSSELNVNALELDDSALYLCASDGEQFFGPGTRLTVL.

This clone was recorded only once. The chain recombines TRBV4-1 with TRBJ2-2; TRBD2 agrees at 11 bases. The CDR3 extends over 17 amino acids. Trimming took 2 bases from V and 4 from J; bases not matched to a gene: 6. Germline V gives CDR1 MGHRA, CDR2 YSYEKL. For the CDR3, the DNA is TGCGCCAGCAGCCAACAACTAGCGGGAGTTGGCACCGGGGAGCTGTTTTTT. Its protein product is CASSQQLAGVGTGELFF.

In this sample, this clone turned up once. The CDR3 DNA is TGTGCCAGCAGCCTACCACCCGGGACAGGGTCGTCCCACACCTTC. It translates to CASSLPPGTGSSHTF. The chain is built from TRBV28 and TRBJ1-2, with 9 bases aligning to TRBD1. The CDR3 covers 15 residues. The germline V gene encodes CDR1 MDHEN and CDR2 SYDVKM. The J segment lost 12 bases and the V segment lost 6 bases, leaving 17 bases of the junction unmatched.

The chain carries TRBV5-4 and TRBJ2-2; 13 bases are a match to TRBD2. The trim removed 2 bases at V and 5 bases at J, leaving 6 bases unmatched. This CDR3 contains 17 residues. Germline V gene sequence: CDR1 SGHNT, CDR2 YYREEE (reference sequence). The CDR3 DNA follows: TGTGCCAGCAGCTTACTAGCGGGAGGGTTAAGTACCGGGGAGCTGTTTTTT. It translates to CASSLLAGGLSTGELFF.